This TCR beta chain was found in a study of cytomegalovirus exposure and HLA in healthy donors. Study-wide findings and caveats: The authors confirmed in vitro that three CMV-associated chains were specific for CMV antigens. Later, an analysis showed that TCR beta chains associated with HLA were more clonally expanded than others that were equally common.

Vbeta (60) and Jbeta (13) primers were used in the PCR. The assay was immunoSEQ multiplex PCR, and TCRdb's table has in-frame clones only and misses some. The sample has 110,000 to 150,000 clones; 84% are singletons. Despite likely unrecorded immune exposures, the donors were nominally healthy at the time of sampling. CDR1 and CDR2 (germline): SGHRS, YFSETQ. The J segment lost 2 bases and the V segment lost 4 bases, leaving 4 bases of the junction unmatched. CDR3 length: 15 amino acids. Concerning this clone: No antigen is known for it.

The receptor was derived from a boy aged 2 to 9 in good health and CMV-seronegative. Sequenced material: PBMCs. This chain joins TRBV5-1 and TRBJ2-3, with TRBD2 identical over 10 bases. In DNA, the CDR3 is TGCGCCAGCAGCAGGACTAGCGGATTCACAGATACGCAGTATTTT. It translates to CASSRTSGFTDTQYF. Drawing the rest from reference TRBV5-1 and TRBJ2-3, the complete variable domain is KAGVTQTPRYLIKTRGQQVTLSCSPISGHRSVSWYQQTPGQGLQFLFEYFSETQRNKGNFPGRFSGRQFSNSRSEMNVSTLELGDSALYLCASSRTSGFTDTQYFGPGTRLTVL.